The rows below give T cell receptor beta chains drawn from one sample of a study of control samples from healthy donors and cancer patients. TCRdb keeps only in-frame clones here, not all; method: immunoSEQ multiplex PCR. The table has 25,000 to 30,000 clones, roughly 89% seen once; the top ten hold about 1.5%. Input material: PBMCs. The origin of the receptors is a woman aged 40 to 50 with lung cancer. Both conserved end residues are part of each CDR3. The order of the fields is V gene, clone size, J gene, D gene, CDR3 protein, CDR3 DNA. The D gene is left open where the match is weak. Clone size appears in some rows only: once, few, many, or a class for an expanded clone.

TRBV25-1,NA,TRBJ1-2,NA,CASSPTGTPSYGYTF,TGTGCCAGCAGTCCGACCGGGACGCCGAGCTATGGCTACACCTTC
TRBV25-1,NA,TRBJ1-6,NA,CASSELGGQYNSPLHF,TGTGCCAGCAGTGAATTAGGAGGGCAATATAATTCACCCCTCCACTTT
TRBV7-8,once,TRBJ1-5,NA,CASSSPGYDQPQHF,TGTGCCAGCAGCTCGCCGGGGTACGACCAGCCCCAGCATTTT
TRBV13,NA,TRBJ2-7,NA,CASHPLGGEQYF,TGTGCCAGCCACCCCTTGGGCGGCGAGCAGTACTTC
TRBV19,NA,TRBJ1-4,NA,CASSMARQVREKLFF,TGTGCCAGTAGTATGGCCCGACAGGTTAGGGAAAAACTGTTTTTT
TRBV21-1,NA,TRBJ2-1,NA,CASSHRPPGSYNEQFF,TGTGCCAGCAGCCACCGACCGCCCGGGTCCTACAATGAGCAGTTCTTC
TRBV5-1,NA,TRBJ2-3,NA,CASSLAQISTDTQYF,TGCGCCAGCAGCTTGGCCCAGATTAGCACAGATACGCAGTATTTT
TRBV29-1,once,TRBJ1-1,NA,CSVSNPGEAFF,TGCAGCGTTTCCAACCCGGGCGAAGCTTTCTTT
TRBV6-6,NA,TRBJ1-2,NA,CASSYETGTNYGYTF,TGTGCCAGCAGTTACGAGACAGGAACTAACTATGGCTACACCTTC
TRBV2,NA,TRBJ2-1,NA,CASHYDRTPGSEQFF,TGTGCCAGCCATTATGACAGGACGCCAGGGTCGGAGCAGTTCTTC
TRBV7-6,NA,TRBJ2-2,NA,CASSFWGANGELFF,TGTGCCAGCAGCTTCTGGGGGGCGAACGGGGAGCTGTTTTTT
TRBV5-6,NA,TRBJ1-5,NA,CASSSGPNSNQPQHF,TGTGCCAGCAGCTCCGGGCCGAATAGCAATCAGCCCCAGCATTTT
TRBV14,NA,TRBJ2-7,TRBD1,CASSQDLNRGIGYEQYF,TGTGCCAGCAGCCAAGATCTCAACAGGGGAATTGGCTACGAGCAGTACTTC
TRBV27,NA,TRBJ2-1,TRBD1,CASSPWTGGNNEQFF,TGTGCCAGCAGCCCATGGACAGGGGGAAACAATGAGCAGTTCTTC
TRBV7-6,NA,TRBJ1-4,NA,CASSPLADLNEKLFF,TGTGCCAGCAGCCCTTTGGCGGACCTTAATGAAAAACTGTTTTTT
TRBV7-9,few,TRBJ2-5,TRBD1,CASSKGQGAVETQYF,TGTGCCAGCAGCAAAGGCCAGGGGGCCGTGGAGACCCAGTACTTC
TRBV7-2,NA,TRBJ1-2,TRBD1,CASSSPGQGARGYTF,TGTGCCAGCAGCTCGCCCGGACAGGGGGCGCGAGGCTACACCTTC